This T cell receptor (beta chain) comes out of a study of beta chain features in type 1 diabetes. On the study more broadly: Patients did not differ from healthy donors in age, gender or cell yield. Study results and limitations: Researchers reported that naive, central memory and Treg TCRB repertoires appeared more similar in patients than in healthy donors. No resolution was reached here on whether HLA type influences TCRB rearrangement.

This clone has more than one count but fewer than ten. The antigen remains undetermined. As every portion of the isolated RNA was reverse transcribed, the sequencing read expressed TCRB transcripts. Sequenced by immunoSEQ multiplex PCR; TCRdb stores in-frame clones only, minus some. The top ten clones hold approximately 2.3% of a sample with some 160,000 clones, 7% to 10% of them seen once. Sequencing was carried out using central memory CD4+ T cells from blood. The source of this sequence is a woman in her late teens or twenties in good health.

This CDR3 is CASSSPGQGPREQYF. CDR3 DNA sequence: TGTGCCAGCAGCTCGCCGGGACAGGGTCCCCGTGAGCAGTACTTC. The rearrangement uses TRBV7-2 and TRBJ2-7, with 9 positions matching TRBD1. Germline V CDR1 and CDR2: SGHTA, FQGNSA. The CDR3 has 15 amino acids. V shed 4 bases, J shed 7 bases, and the junction held 11 bases outside the gene matches.